The 21 T cell receptor beta chains given below trace back to one sample, sequenced in a study of shared clonotypes between healthy human individuals. Data came from immunoSEQ multiplex PCR; TCRdb stores just in-frame clones and leaves some out. The table includes 2 million to 2.5 million clones, roughly 96% detected once. The specimen sequenced was naive CD4+ T cells sorted from blood. Subset meaning: CD45RA+ positively selected. The receptor source for this set is a man between 18 and 35 years old in good health.

The J gene is TRBJ1-2, the V gene TRBV5-4, with D perhaps TRBD1 (6 bases). This CDR3 is 16 amino acids long. Germline values: CDR1 SGHNT, CDR2 YYREEE (reference sequence). The ends were cut back, 3 bases at V and 7 bases at J, with 22 bases in the middle. The CDR3, as DNA: TGTGCCAGCAGCTCGGCAGCGGGGGCAGGGGCCGGTGGCTACACCTTC. Translated, it gives CASSSAAGAGAGGYTF.

This clone showed up just once. The V and J genes are TRBV30 and TRBJ1-3; unclear D gene. V gave up 1 base and J gave up 7 bases, with 11 bases separating them. CDR1 is GTSNPN and CDR2 is SVGIG in the germline V gene (reference sequence). The CDR3 contains 13 residues. For the CDR3, the DNA is TGTGCCTGGAGTGCTCGATCCGATAACACCATATATTTT. Amino acid sequence: CAWSARSDNTIYF. Filled out from reference TRBV30 and TRBJ1-3, the complete variable domain reads SQTIHQWPATLVQPVGSPLSLECTVEGTSNPNLYWYRQAAGRGLQLLFYSVGIGQISSEVPQNLSASRPQDRQFILSSKKLLLSDSGFYLCAWSARSDNTIYFGEGSWLTVV.

The V call is TRBV29-1, the J call TRBJ1-2; 7 bases agree with TRBD1. Germline trimming cut 8 bases from V and 4 bases from J; bases unmatched to any gene: 4. The CDR3 totals 11 residues. The germline CDR1 and CDR2 sequences are SQVTM and ANQGSEA. The CDR3 nucleotides are TGCAGCTCAGGGGGGAGCTATGGCTACACCTTC. It specifies CSSGGSYGYTF. The entire variable domain, with the rest obtained from reference TRBV29-1 and TRBJ1-2, is as follows: SAVISQKPSRDICQRGTSLTIQCQVDSQVTMMFWYRQQPGQSLTLIATANQGSEATYESGFVIDKFPISRPNLTFSTLTVSNMSPEDSSIYLCSSGGSYGYTFGSGTRLTVV.

The chain couples TRBV7-9 to TRBJ2-7; 8 bases align to TRBD2. This CDR3 contains 16 residues. Trimming removed 5 bases from V and 0 bases from J; junction bases left unmatched: 9. CDR1 SEHNR and CDR2 FQNEAQ come from the germline V gene (reference sequence). The CDR3 DNA follows: TGTGCCAGCAGCCTTGGGGTAGCGGGGTCCTCCTACGAGCAGTACTTC. It translates to CASSLGVAGSSYEQYF.

V gene TRBV11-2 combines with J gene TRBJ1-5; no clear D. There are 17 residues in the CDR3. V lost 1 base to trimming and J lost 2 bases, with 15 bases between them. Germline V gene sequence: CDR1 SGHAT, CDR2 FQNNGV. The CDR3 protein is CASSLVRGYRGNQPQHF. CDR3 DNA: TGTGCCAGCAGCTTAGTAAGAGGCTACAGAGGCAATCAGCCCCAGCATTTT.

The rearrangement joins TRBV7-3 to TRBJ2-7; the match to TRBD1 covers 9 bases. Germline V gives CDR1 SGHTA, CDR2 FQGTGA. The CDR3 is 15 residues long. V shed 4 bases, J shed 1 base, and the junction held 5 bases outside the gene matches. The CDR3 sequence: CASSSWTGVSYEQYF. CDR3 nucleotides: TGTGCCAGCAGCTCTTGGACAGGGGTGTCCTACGAGCAGTACTTC.

J is TRBJ2-2 and V is TRBV5-4; 9 bases match TRBD2. This CDR3 is built from 16 residues. The V and J ends lost 0 bases and 4 bases, in that order; junction bases with no gene match: 4. CDR1 and CDR2 from the germline V gene are SGHNT and YYREEE (reference sequence). The CDR3 is CASSLAATSGTGELFF. The CDR3 nucleotides read TGTGCCAGCAGCTTGGCCGCGACTAGCGGCACCGGGGAGCTGTTTTTT.

This chain links TRBV5-1 with TRBJ1-2; 7 bases agree with TRBD1. In germline, CDR1 is SGHRS, CDR2 YFSETQ. The CDR3 totals 16 residues. Trimming took 4 bases from V and 3 from J; bases not matched to a gene: 12. The CDR3 nucleotides read TGCGCCAGCAGCCGGGACAGCGGATTTCTCTACTATGGCTACACCTTC. Protein product: CASSRDSGFLYYGYTF.

The chain couples TRBV6-6 to TRBJ1-5; 10 bases are shared with TRBD1. V lost 5 bases and J lost 5; bases outside the gene matches: 6. The length of the CDR3 is 15 residues. CDR1 is MNHNY, CDR2 SVGAGI, per germline (reference sequence). CDR3 nucleotide sequence: TGTGCCAGCAGTCAGGGACAGGGGACCTATCAGCCCCAGCATTTT. It translates to CASSQGQGTYQPQHF.

This rearrangement joins TRBV28 to TRBJ2-5; no clear D. Between the trimmed V and J ends, which lost 4 bases and 6 bases, there was a span of 15 bases. Germline CDR1 reads MDHEN; CDR2 reads SYDVKM. There are 14 residues in the CDR3. In DNA, the CDR3 is TGTGCCAGCAGTTCCGCCTATGTACTAAAGACCCAGTACTTC. As protein: CASSSAYVLKTQYF.

The V call is TRBV6-5, the J call TRBJ1-4, with TRBD1 identical over 7 bases. This CDR3 comprises 16 residues. The J segment lost 7 bases and the V segment lost 0 bases, leaving 8 bases of the junction unmatched. From germline, CDR1 is MNHEY and CDR2 SVGAGI. CDR3 nucleotide sequence: TGTGCCAGCAGTTACTCCCGACAGGGAGGGTTTGAAAAACTGTTTTTT. This encodes CASSYSRQGGFEKLFF.

This clone was recorded only once. The chain combines TRBV30 with TRBJ2-7; a weak D match, TRBD2 (5 bases). From germline, CDR1 is GTSNPN and CDR2 SVGIG (reference sequence). The CDR3 has 13 residues. V lost 3 bases, J lost 3 bases, and 12 bases lay in between. CDR3 sequence (DNA): TGTGCCTGGAGCCGGGATGTTCTCTACGAGCAGTACTTC. Translation gives CAWSRDVLYEQYF.

The J gene is TRBJ2-1, the V gene TRBV6-1; no definite D call. The ends were cut back, 8 bases at V and 9 bases at J, with 17 bases in the middle. The germline CDR1 and CDR2 sequences are MNHNS and SASEGT. CDR3 length equals 13 residues. The CDR3 here is CASRTLRTGEQFF. The DNA for the CDR3 is TGTGCCAGCCGGACCCTTAGGACGGGTGAGCAGTTCTTC.

In regard to this clone: Different DNA sequences within this sample yield the same CDR3. The rearrangement joins TRBV11-3 to TRBJ2-1; 10 positions agree with TRBD2. This CDR3 has 15 residues. Per the germline V gene, CDR1 is SGHNT and CDR2 is YENEEA. The J segment lost 2 bases and the V segment lost 4 bases, leaving 2 bases of the junction unmatched. CDR3 in amino acids: CASSSSGGAYNEQFF. The CDR3 DNA is TGTGCCAGCAGCTCCAGCGGGGGGGCCTACAATGAGCAGTTCTTC.

This chain connects TRBV29-1 to TRBJ2-7; TRBD2 aligns across 7 bases. Germline trimming cut 8 bases from V and 2 bases from J; bases unmatched to any gene: 6. This CDR3 contains 12 residues. Germline CDR1 and CDR2: SQVTM and ANQGSEA. The CDR3 region is CSTSSGPYEQYF. The CDR3 DNA sequence: TGCAGCACGTCTAGCGGTCCCTACGAGCAGTACTTC.

The chain uses TRBV5-3 and TRBJ2-1; 10 nucleotides agree with TRBD2. TRBV5-3 is filed as an ORF, its function uncertain. Trimming at V came to 4 bases and at J to 7 bases, leaving 8 bases not matched to a gene. This CDR3 has 15 amino acids. CDR3 amino acids: CARSRLAGEENEQFF. The CDR3 DNA reads as TGTGCCAGAAGCAGGCTAGCGGGAGAAGAAAATGAGCAGTTCTTC.

This chain joins TRBV7-9 and TRBJ2-1, with D perhaps matching TRBD2 (6 bases). The germline V gene encodes CDR1 SEHNR and CDR2 FQNEAQ (reference sequence). The CDR3 totals 16 residues. V was shortened by 6 bases and J by 1 base, with 16 bases between the two germline ends. The CDR3 spells CASSFGGARSYNEQFF. As DNA, the CDR3 is TGTGCCAGCAGTTTCGGGGGAGCGCGTTCCTACAATGAGCAGTTCTTC.

The chain couples TRBV28 to TRBJ2-7, with TRBD1 identical over 11 bases. V lost 3 bases to trimming and J lost 6 bases; unmatched junction nucleotides: 7. The length of the CDR3 is 15 residues. In germline, CDR1 is MDHEN, CDR2 SYDVKM. As DNA, the CDR3 is TGTGCCAGCAGTTTGCCACGGACAGGGGGCAGCGAGCAGTACTTC. Protein: CASSLPRTGGSEQYF.

The chain joins TRBV7-9 to TRBJ1-1; D may be TRBD1 (6 bases). The CDR3 has 16 amino acids. From germline, CDR1 is SEHNR and CDR2 FQNEAQ (reference sequence). Trimming stripped 5 bases from V and 0 bases from J, with 16 bases between. DNA for the CDR3: TGTGCCAGCAGCCCCGGAGGGGGGGGTGTGAACACTGAAGCTTTCTTT. Its translation is CASSPGGGGVNTEAFF.

This rearrangement joins TRBV13 to TRBJ2-6; D gene uncertain. The germline V gene has CDR1 PRHDT and CDR2 FYEKMQ (reference sequence). The CDR3 loop spans 14 amino acids. V shed 5 bases and J shed 4 bases, with 9 bases lying between them. The CDR3 is CASSLLGGANVLTF. CDR3 DNA: TGTGCCAGCAGCCTACTCGGCGGGGCCAACGTCCTGACTTTC. The full variable domain, its missing parts supplied by reference TRBV13 and TRBJ2-6, is AAGVIQSPRHLIKEKRETATLKCYPIPRHDTVYWYQQGPGQDPQFLISFYEKMQSDKGSIPDRFSAQQFSDYHSELNMSSLELGDSALYFCASSLLGGANVLTFGAGSRLTVL.

This chain connects TRBV10-2 to TRBJ2-5; a weak D match, TRBD2 (6 bases). The CDR3 has 13 amino acids. Germline loops: CDR1 WSHSY, CDR2 SAAADI. Between the trimmed V and J ends, which lost 9 bases and 2 bases, there was a span of 13 bases. As DNA, the CDR3 is TGCGCCAGTAGCGGCGCTCCTCAAGAGACCCAGTACTTC. This encodes CASSGAPQETQYF.